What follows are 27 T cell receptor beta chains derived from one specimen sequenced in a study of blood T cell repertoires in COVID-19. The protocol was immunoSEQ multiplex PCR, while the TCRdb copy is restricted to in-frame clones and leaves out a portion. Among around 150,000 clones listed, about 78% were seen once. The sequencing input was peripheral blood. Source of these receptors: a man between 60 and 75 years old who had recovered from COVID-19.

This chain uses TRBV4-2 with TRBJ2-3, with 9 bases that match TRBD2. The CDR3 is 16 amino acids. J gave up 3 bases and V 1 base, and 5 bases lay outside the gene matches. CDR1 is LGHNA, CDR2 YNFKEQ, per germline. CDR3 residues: CASSQVAGGFTDTQYF. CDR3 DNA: TGTGCCAGCAGCCAAGTGGCGGGGGGGTTTACAGATACGCAGTATTTT.

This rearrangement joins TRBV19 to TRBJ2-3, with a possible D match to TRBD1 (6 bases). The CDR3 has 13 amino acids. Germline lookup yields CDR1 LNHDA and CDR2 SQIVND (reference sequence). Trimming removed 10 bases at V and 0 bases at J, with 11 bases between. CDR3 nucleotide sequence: TGTGCCACTAGAGACAGGAGCACAGATACGCAGTATTTT. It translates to CATRDRSTDTQYF.

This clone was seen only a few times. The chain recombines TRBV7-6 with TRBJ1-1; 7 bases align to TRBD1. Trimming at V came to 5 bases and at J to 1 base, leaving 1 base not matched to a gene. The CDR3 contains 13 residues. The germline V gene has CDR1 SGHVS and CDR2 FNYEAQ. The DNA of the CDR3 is TGTGCCAGCAGCGCAGGGGGGAACACTGAAGCTTTCTTT. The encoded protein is CASSAGGNTEAFF.

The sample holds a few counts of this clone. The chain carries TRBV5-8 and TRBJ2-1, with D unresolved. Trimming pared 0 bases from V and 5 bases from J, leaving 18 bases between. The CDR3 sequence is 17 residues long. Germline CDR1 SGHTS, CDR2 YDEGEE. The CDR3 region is CASSLEAGRSYDNEQFF. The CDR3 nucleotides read TGTGCCAGCAGCTTGGAGGCCGGCCGGAGCTATGACAATGAGCAGTTCTTC. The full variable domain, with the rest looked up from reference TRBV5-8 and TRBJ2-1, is EAGVTQSPTHLIKTRGQQATLRCSPISGHTSVYWYQQALGLGLQFLLWYDEGEERNRGNFPPRFSGRQFPNYSSELNVNALELEDSALYLCASSLEAGRSYDNEQFFGPGTRLTVL.

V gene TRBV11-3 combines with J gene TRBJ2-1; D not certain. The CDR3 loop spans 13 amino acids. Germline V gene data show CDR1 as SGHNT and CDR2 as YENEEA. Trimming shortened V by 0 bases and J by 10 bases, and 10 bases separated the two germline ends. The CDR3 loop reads CASSLEYGWEQFF. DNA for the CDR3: TGTGCCAGCAGCTTAGAGTACGGGTGGGAGCAGTTCTTC.

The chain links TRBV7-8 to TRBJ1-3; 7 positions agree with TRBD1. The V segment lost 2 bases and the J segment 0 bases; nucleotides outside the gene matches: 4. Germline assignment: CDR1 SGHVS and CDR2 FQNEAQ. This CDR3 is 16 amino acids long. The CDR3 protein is CASSLRGQDSGNTIYF. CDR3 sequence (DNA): TGTGCCAGCAGCTTAAGAGGACAGGACTCTGGAAACACCATATATTTT.

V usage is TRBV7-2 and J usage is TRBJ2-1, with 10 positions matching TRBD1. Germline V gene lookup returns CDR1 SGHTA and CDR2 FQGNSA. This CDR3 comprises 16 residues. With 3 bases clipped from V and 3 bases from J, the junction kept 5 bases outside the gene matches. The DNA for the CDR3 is TGTGCCAGCAGCTTTATCAGGACAGGGGGCTACAATGAGCAGTTCTTC. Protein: CASSFIRTGGYNEQFF.

DNA of the CDR3: TGCGCCAGCAGCCAAGATACCCACAGGGGGCAGAGGCAGTTCTTC. Translated: CASSQDTHRGQRQFF. This chain joins TRBV4-3 and TRBJ2-1, with TRBD1 matching 9 bases. V was pared by 0 bases and J by 12 bases, with 9 bases of the junction left unmatched. Germline CDR1 reads LGHNA; CDR2 reads YSLEER. This CDR3 region has 15 residues.

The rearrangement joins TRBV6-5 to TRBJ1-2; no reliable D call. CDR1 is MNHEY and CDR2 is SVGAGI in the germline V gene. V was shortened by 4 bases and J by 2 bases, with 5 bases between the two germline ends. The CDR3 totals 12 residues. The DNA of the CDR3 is TGTGCCAGCAGTTCGGGGAACTATGGCTACACCTTC. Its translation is CASSSGNYGYTF.

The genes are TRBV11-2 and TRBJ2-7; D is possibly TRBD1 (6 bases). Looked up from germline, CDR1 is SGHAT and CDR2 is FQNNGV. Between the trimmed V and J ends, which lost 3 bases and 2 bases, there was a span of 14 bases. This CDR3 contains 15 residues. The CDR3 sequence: CASSFGPGATYEQYF. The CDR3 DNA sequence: TGTGCCAGCAGCTTTGGGCCAGGGGCTACCTACGAGCAGTACTTC.

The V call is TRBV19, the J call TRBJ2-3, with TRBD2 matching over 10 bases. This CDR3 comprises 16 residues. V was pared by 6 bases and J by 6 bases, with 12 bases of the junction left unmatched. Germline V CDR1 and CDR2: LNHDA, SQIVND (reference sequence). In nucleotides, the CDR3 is TGTGCCAGTAGCGCGCTAGCGGGAGTAGGTTCGGATACGCAGTATTTT. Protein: CASSALAGVGSDTQYF. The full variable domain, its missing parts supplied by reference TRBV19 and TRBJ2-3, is DGGITQSPKYLFRKEGQNVTLSCEQNLNHDAMYWYRQDPGQGLRLIYYSQIVNDFQKGDIAEGYSVSREKKESFPLTVTSAQKNPTAFYLCASSALAGVGSDTQYFGPGTRLTVL.

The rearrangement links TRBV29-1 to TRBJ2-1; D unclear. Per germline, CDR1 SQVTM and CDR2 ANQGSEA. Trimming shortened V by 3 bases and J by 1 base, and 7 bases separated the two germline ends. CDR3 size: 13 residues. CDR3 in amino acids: CSVEKQSYNEQFF. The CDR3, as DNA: TGCAGCGTTGAGAAACAATCCTACAATGAGCAGTTCTTC.

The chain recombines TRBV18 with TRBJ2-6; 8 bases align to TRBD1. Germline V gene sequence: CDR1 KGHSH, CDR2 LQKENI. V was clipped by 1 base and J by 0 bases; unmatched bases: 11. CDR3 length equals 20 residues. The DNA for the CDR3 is TGTGCCAGCTCACCACTGGTGACGAGACAGGGGTCCTCTGGGGCCAACGTCCTGACTTTC. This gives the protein CASSPLVTRQGSSGANVLTF.

The CDR3 DNA reads as TGTGCCAGCAGTTTATCAGGGGGAGCGGATGAAGCTTTCTTT. This translates into CASSLSGGADEAFF. The chain recombines TRBV27 with TRBJ1-1; maybe TRBD1 (6 bases). This CDR3 region has 14 residues. Trimming removed 0 bases from V and 7 bases from J, with 12 bases in between. Germline CDR1 and CDR2: MNHEY and SMNVEV (reference sequence).

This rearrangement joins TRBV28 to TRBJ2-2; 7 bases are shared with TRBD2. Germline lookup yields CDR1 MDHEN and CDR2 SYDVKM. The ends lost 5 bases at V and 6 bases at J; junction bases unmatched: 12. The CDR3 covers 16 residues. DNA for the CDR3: TGTGCCAGCAGTAAAAGGACTAGTGGTCGCGCCGGGGAGCTGTTTTTT. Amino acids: CASSKRTSGRAGELFF.

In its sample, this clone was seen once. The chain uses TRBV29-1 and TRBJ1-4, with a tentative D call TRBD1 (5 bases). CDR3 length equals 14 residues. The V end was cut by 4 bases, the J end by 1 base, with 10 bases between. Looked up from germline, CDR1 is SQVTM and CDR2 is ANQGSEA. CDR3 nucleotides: TGCAGCGTTGCCAGCGGGGGAACTAATGAAAAACTGTTTTTT. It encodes CSVASGGTNEKLFF.

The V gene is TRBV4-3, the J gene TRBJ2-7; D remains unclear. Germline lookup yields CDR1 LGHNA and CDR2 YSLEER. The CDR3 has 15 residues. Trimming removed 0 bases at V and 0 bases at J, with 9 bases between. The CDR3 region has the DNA TGCGCCAGCAGCCAAGAGTACGTCAGCTCCTACGAGCAGTACTTC. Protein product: CASSQEYVSSYEQYF.

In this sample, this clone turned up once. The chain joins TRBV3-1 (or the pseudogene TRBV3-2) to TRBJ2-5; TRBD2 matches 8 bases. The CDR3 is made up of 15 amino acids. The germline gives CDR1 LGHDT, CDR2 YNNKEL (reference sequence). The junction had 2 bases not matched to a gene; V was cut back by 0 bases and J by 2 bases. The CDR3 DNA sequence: TGTGCCAGCAGCCAAGAGGCTAGCGGGCAAGAGACCCAGTACTTC. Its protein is CASSQEASGQETQYF.

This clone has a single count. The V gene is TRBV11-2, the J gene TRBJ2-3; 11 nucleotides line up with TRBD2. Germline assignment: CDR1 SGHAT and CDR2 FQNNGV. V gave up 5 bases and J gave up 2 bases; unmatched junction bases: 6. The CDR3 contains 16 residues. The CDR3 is CASSPVAGGITDTQYF. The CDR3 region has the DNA TGTGCCAGCAGCCCCGTAGCGGGAGGGATCACAGATACGCAGTATTTT.

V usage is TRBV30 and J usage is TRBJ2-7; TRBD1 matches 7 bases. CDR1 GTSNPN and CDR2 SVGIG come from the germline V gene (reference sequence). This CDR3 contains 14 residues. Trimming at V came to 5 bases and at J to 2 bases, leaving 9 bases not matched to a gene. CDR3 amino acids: CAWLSKQGAYEQYF. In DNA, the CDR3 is TGTGCCTGGCTCTCCAAGCAGGGGGCCTACGAGCAGTACTTC.

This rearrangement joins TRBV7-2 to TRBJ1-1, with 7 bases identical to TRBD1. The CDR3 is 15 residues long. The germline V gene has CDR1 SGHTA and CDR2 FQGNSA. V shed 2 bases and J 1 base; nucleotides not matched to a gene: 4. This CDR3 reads CASSLQWTGNTEAFF. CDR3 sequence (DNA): TGTGCCAGCAGCTTACAGTGGACAGGGAACACTGAAGCTTTCTTT.

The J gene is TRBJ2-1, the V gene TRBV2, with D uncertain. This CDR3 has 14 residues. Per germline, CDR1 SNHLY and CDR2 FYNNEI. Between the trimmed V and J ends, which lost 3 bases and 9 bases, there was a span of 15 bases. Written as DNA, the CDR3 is TGTGCCAGCAGTGACCAGGCTCCGATGGGTGAGCAGTTCTTC. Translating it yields CASSDQAPMGEQFF.

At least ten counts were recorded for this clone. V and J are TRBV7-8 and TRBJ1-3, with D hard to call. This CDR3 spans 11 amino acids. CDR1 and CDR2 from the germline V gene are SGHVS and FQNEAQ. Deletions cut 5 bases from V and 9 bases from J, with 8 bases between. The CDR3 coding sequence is TGTGCCAGCAGCCTCGATAGCACCATATATTTT. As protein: CASSLDSTIYF. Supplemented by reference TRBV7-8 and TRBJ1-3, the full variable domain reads GAGVSQSPRYKVAKRGQDVALRCDPISGHVSLFWYQQALGQGPEFLTYFQNEAQLDKSGLPSDRFFAERPEGSVSTLKIQRTQQEDSAVYLCASSLDSTIYFGEGSWLTVV.

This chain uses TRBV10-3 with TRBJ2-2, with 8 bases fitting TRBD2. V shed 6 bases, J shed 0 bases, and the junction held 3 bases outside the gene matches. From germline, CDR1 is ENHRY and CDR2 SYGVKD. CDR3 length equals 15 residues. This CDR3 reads CAIREGLANTGELFF. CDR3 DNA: TGTGCCATCAGGGAGGGACTAGCGAACACCGGGGAGCTGTTTTTT.

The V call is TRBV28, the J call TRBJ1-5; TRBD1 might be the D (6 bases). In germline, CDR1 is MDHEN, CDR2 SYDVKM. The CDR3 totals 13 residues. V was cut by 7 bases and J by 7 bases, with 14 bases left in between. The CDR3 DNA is TGTGCCAGCAAACAGGGTCTTGGGCAGCCCCAGCATTTT. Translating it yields CASKQGLGQPQHF.

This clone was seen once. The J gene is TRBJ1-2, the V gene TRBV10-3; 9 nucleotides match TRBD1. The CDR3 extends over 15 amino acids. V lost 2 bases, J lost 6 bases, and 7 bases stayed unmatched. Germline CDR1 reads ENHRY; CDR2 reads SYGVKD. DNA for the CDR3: TGTGCCATCAGTGAGCCCGGGACAGGGTGGGATGGCTACACCTTC. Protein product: CAISEPGTGWDGYTF.

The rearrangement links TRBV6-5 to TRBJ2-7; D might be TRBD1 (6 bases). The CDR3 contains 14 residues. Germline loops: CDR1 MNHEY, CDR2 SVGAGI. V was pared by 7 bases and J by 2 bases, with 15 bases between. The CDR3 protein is CASTRMGAPYEQYF. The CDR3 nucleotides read TGTGCCAGCACCCGAATGGGGGCCCCCTACGAGCAGTACTTC.